The 15 T cell receptor beta chains given below trace back to one sample, sequenced in a study of OX40 agonist ivuxolimab in advanced cancers. Library creation used the immunoSEQ multiplex PCR assay. The source is immuneACCESS, and TCRdb retained only in-frame sequences with V and J called. Part of the clones is not carried over; for the studies checked, unresolved V genes explain less than half of this, and the remainder is unexplained. This sample lists around 59,000 clones; approximately 90% were detected once. The ten largest clones represent 9% to 15% of the sample. Sequencing was performed on CD4+ or CD8+ T cells sorted from blood, taken in a trial of the OX40 agonist ivuxolimab. The receptors here all came from an adult with an advanced solid tumor such as melanoma, head and neck, liver or kidney cancer.

The rearrangement joins TRBV18 to TRBJ1-2, with TRBD1 as a possible D gene (5 bases). The CDR3 spans 17 residues. CDR1 and CDR2 (germline): KGHSH, LQKENI. Trimming stripped 6 bases from V and 6 bases from J, with 26 bases between. CDR3 in DNA: TGTGCCAGCTCTCTCCCTCTATCCGGGGGGAAGGCGGATGGCTACACCTTC. Its translation is CASSLPLSGGKADGYTF.

The chain couples TRBV6-6 to TRBJ1-3; no clear D gene. The CDR3 is made up of 14 amino acids. Trimming took 2 bases from V and 0 from J, leaving 5 bases between them. Germline V gene data show CDR1 as MNHNY and CDR2 as SVGAGI (reference sequence). The CDR3 DNA follows: TGTGCCAGCAGTTACGCATCCTCTGGAAACACCATATATTTT. Translation gives CASSYASSGNTIYF.

The genes are TRBV9 and TRBJ1-5; D is ambiguous. Germline lookup yields CDR1 SGDLS and CDR2 YYNGEE. CDR3 size: 15 residues. V was pared by 0 bases and J by 0 bases, with 7 bases between. As DNA, the CDR3 is TGTGCCAGCAGCGTAGGGGTGGGTAGCAATCAGCCCCAGCATTTT. It yields the protein CASSVGVGSNQPQHF.

The genes are TRBV9 and TRBJ1-2, with D maybe TRBD1 (5 bases). This CDR3 is built from 14 residues. Per the germline V gene, CDR1 is SGDLS and CDR2 is YYNGEE. Trimming left V 4 bases short and J 2 bases short, with 12 bases between. The CDR3 spells CASSQNGANYGYTF. The CDR3 bases are TGTGCCAGCAGCCAAAACGGGGCGAACTATGGCTACACCTTC.

V gene TRBV7-2 combines with J gene TRBJ2-3; D gene ambiguous. The ends were cut back, 5 bases at V and 3 bases at J, with 9 bases in the middle. The CDR3 sequence is 13 residues long. CDR1 is SGHTA, CDR2 FQGNSA, per germline. The CDR3 region is CASSPIRTDTQYF. Written as DNA, the CDR3 is TGTGCCAGCAGCCCAATCAGGACAGATACGCAGTATTTT. Full variable domain (rest looked up from reference TRBV7-2 and TRBJ2-3): GAGVSQSPSNKVTEKGKDVELRCDPISGHTALYWYRQSLGQGLEFLIYFQGNSAPDKSGLPSDRFSAERTGGSVSTLTIQRTQQEDSAVYLCASSPIRTDTQYFGPGTRLTVL.

V gene TRBV10-3 combines with J gene TRBJ2-2; the D gene is possibly TRBD2 (5 bases). The CDR3 has 13 residues. The V and J ends lost 4 bases and 5 bases respectively, with 8 bases between them. CDR1 and CDR2 (germline): ENHRY, SYGVKD. CDR3: CAISVEATGELFF. CDR3 bases: TGTGCCATCAGTGTGGAGGCTACCGGGGAGCTGTTTTTT.

This chain joins TRBV20-1 and TRBJ2-7, with D perhaps TRBD1 or TRBD2 (5 bases each). From germline, CDR1 is DFQATT and CDR2 SNEGSKA (reference sequence). CDR3 length: 11 amino acids. Trimming pared 6 bases from V and 5 bases from J, leaving 11 bases between. The CDR3 reads CSAPQGDEQYV. CDR3 nucleotides: TGCAGTGCCCCTCAGGGAGACGAGCAGTACGTC.

Many counts were recorded for this clone. The chain combines TRBV5-1 with TRBJ2-7; D may be TRBD2 (5 bases). The CDR3 covers 14 residues. V was cut by 0 bases and J by 2 bases, with 9 bases left in between. Germline V lookup: CDR1 SGHRS, CDR2 YFSETQ. The CDR3 region is CASSLEADPYEQYF. CDR3 DNA sequence: TGCGCCAGCAGCTTGGAAGCGGACCCCTACGAGCAGTACTTC.

This chain's CDR3 is CASSDTSGRWYEQYF. The CDR3 DNA follows: TGCGCCAGCAGTGACACTAGCGGGAGGTGGTATGAGCAGTACTTC. V usage is TRBV5-1 and J usage is TRBJ2-7, with 12 bases that match TRBD2. Germline CDR1 is SGHRS and CDR2 is YFSETQ. The ends lost 5 bases at V and 7 bases at J; junction bases unmatched: 10. The CDR3 runs 15 residues. Supplemented by reference TRBV5-1 and TRBJ2-7, the full variable domain reads KAGVTQTPRYLIKTRGQQVTLSCSPISGHRSVSWYQQTPGQGLQFLFEYFSETQRNKGNFPGRFSGRQFSNSRSEMNVSTLELGDSALYLCASSDTSGRWYEQYFGPGTRLTVT.

In regard to this clone: Other nucleotide sequences in the sample specify the same CDR3. The V call is TRBV6-6, the J call TRBJ1-1; the D gene is possibly TRBD1 (5 bases). Trimming pared 9 bases from V and 5 bases from J, leaving 7 bases between. Germline loops: CDR1 MNHNY, CDR2 SVGAGI (reference sequence). The CDR3 spans 10 residues. CDR3 region: CASKGTEAFF. CDR3 DNA sequence: TGTGCCAGTAAGGGGACTGAAGCTTTCTTT.

The gene calls are TRBV27 and TRBJ2-5; D might be TRBD2 (5 bases). Germline lookup yields CDR1 MNHEY and CDR2 SMNVEV (reference sequence). This CDR3 comprises 17 residues. Trimming left V 5 bases short and J 4 bases short, with 23 bases between. The CDR3 nucleotides read TGTGCCAGCAGTGGTGGGGTTGGGTTCGTTGGAGGAGAGACCCAGTACTTC. It yields the protein CASSGGVGFVGGETQYF.

V and J are TRBV5-6 and TRBJ2-1; D uncertain. This CDR3 is built from 12 residues. V gave up 0 bases and J gave up 9 bases, with 7 bases separating them. Germline CDR1 reads SGHDT; CDR2 reads YYEEEE. The CDR3 region has the DNA TGTGCCAGCAGCTTGGCCCTCGGTGAGCAGTTCTTC. Translating gives CASSLALGEQFF.

J is TRBJ2-1 and V is TRBV19; 10 nucleotides agree with TRBD1. The CDR3 covers 15 residues. Germline assignment: CDR1 LNHDA and CDR2 SQIVND (reference sequence). J gave up 7 bases and V 7 bases, and 10 bases lay outside the gene matches. The CDR3 sequence: CASNTGTGDSNEQFF. The DNA of the CDR3 is TGTGCCAGTAATACTGGGACAGGGGATTCGAATGAGCAGTTCTTC.

The V gene is TRBV6-1, the J gene TRBJ1-5; D ambiguous. CDR3 length equals 13 residues. Germline values: CDR1 MNHNS, CDR2 SASEGT. Between the trimmed V and J ends, which lost 5 bases and 4 bases, there was a span of 9 bases. The CDR3 loop is CASSTRQNQPQHF. CDR3 DNA sequence: TGTGCCAGCAGTACGCGCCAGAATCAGCCCCAGCATTTT.

This clone counts as medium-sized. The rearrangement links TRBV6-1 to TRBJ2-3; 8 bases agree with TRBD2. The V gene's germline CDR1 is MNHNS and CDR2 SASEGT. This CDR3 has 17 amino acids. Losses at the gene ends were 0 bases for V and 11 bases for J; bases not matched to a gene: 16. The CDR3 nucleotides are TGTGCCAGCAGTGAAGCGCTTAGCGGGGCCCACCCGTTAAAGCAGTATTTT. This sequence encodes CASSEALSGAHPLKQYF.